The 26 T cell receptor beta chains reported below all come from one sample, sequenced in a study of cytomegalovirus exposure and HLA in healthy donors. PCR amplification relied on 60 Vbeta primers (plus 13 Jbeta primers). Clones were sequenced by immunoSEQ multiplex PCR, and TCRdb holds only the in-frame ones, with some missing. The table includes fewer than 200,000 clones, about four fifths detected once. The sample taken for sequencing was PBMCs. The receptors come from a young woman in good health and CMV-seronegative.

The rearrangement links TRBV2 to TRBJ1-5; D uncertain. This CDR3 has 12 residues. The germline CDR1 and CDR2 sequences are SNHLY and FYNNEI. V was pared by 1 base and J by 15 bases, with 13 bases between. CDR3 coding DNA: TGTGCCAGCAGTGAAGAAAGAGGTTTTGGGCATTTT. It is translated as CASSEERGFGHF. The full variable domain, with the rest looked up from reference TRBV2 and TRBJ1-5, is EPEVTQTPSHQVTQMGQEVILRCVPISNHLYFYWYRQILGQKVEFLVSFYNNEISEKSEIFDDQFSVERPDGSNFTLKIRSTKLEDSAMYFCASSEERGFGHFGDGTRLSIL.

The V gene is TRBV7-9, the J gene TRBJ2-3; D remains unclear. CDR1 SEHNR and CDR2 FQNEAQ come from the germline V gene (reference sequence). Trimming stripped 8 bases from V and 4 bases from J, with 19 bases between. The CDR3 contains 15 residues. The CDR3 DNA sequence: TGTGCCAGCGAGAGGAGCTTCATGACCGCAGATACGCAGTATTTT. Its protein product is CASERSFMTADTQYF.

The chain joins TRBV9 to TRBJ1-1; D is ambiguous. Germline loops: CDR1 SGDLS, CDR2 YYNGEE. V was shortened by 2 bases and J by 4 bases, with 9 bases between the two germline ends. CDR3 length: 13 residues. CDR3 amino acids: CASSVAGSTEAFF. The CDR3 region has the DNA TGTGCCAGCAGCGTCGCAGGAAGCACTGAAGCTTTCTTT.

The V gene is TRBV9, the J gene TRBJ2-7; 7 positions agree with TRBD2. J lost 3 bases, V lost 4 bases, and 1 base had no gene match. The CDR3 is 12 residues long. Per the germline V gene, CDR1 is SGDLS and CDR2 is YYNGEE. The CDR3, as DNA: TGTGCCAGCAGCCCGGGAGGCTACGAGCAGTACTTC. As protein: CASSPGGYEQYF.

This chain links TRBV4-3 with TRBJ2-1, with unresolved D. The ends were cut back, 6 bases at V and 0 bases at J, with 12 bases in the middle. The length of the CDR3 is 15 residues. The germline V gene encodes CDR1 LGHNA and CDR2 YSLEER. The CDR3 is CASRESTRSYNEQFF. Written as DNA, the CDR3 is TGCGCCAGCAGAGAGAGTACTCGCTCCTACAATGAGCAGTTCTTC.

The chain carries TRBV4-1 and TRBJ1-3; the D is unclear. The CDR3 loop spans 16 amino acids. The germline gives CDR1 MGHRA, CDR2 YSYEKL. V shed 0 bases and J shed 0 bases, with 9 bases lying between them. The CDR3 region is CASSQDQRLSGNTIYF. CDR3 coding DNA: TGCGCCAGCAGCCAAGATCAGCGGCTCTCTGGAAACACCATATATTTT.

This clone has more than one count but fewer than ten. The chain links TRBV11-2 to TRBJ2-2, with D perhaps matching TRBD2 (6 bases). Germline V gene sequence: CDR1 SGHAT, CDR2 FQNNGV. The CDR3 is made up of 12 amino acids. Trimming took off 10 bases at V and 8 bases at J, with 14 bases between the two ends. Here the CDR3 reads CAILLAGGELFF. The CDR3 bases are TGTGCCATACTACTAGCTGGAGGGGAGCTGTTTTTT.

This rearrangement joins TRBV5-4 to TRBJ2-3, with 7 bases lining up with TRBD2. The length of the CDR3 is 15 residues. J gave up 2 bases and V 4 bases, and 7 bases lay outside the gene matches. CDR1 and CDR2 from the germline V gene are SGHNT and YYREEE (reference sequence). The CDR3 region is CASSLTLADTDTQYF. The CDR3 DNA sequence: TGTGCCAGCAGCCTTACGCTAGCGGACACAGATACGCAGTATTTT.

V is TRBV4-2 and J is TRBJ2-7, with D perhaps matching TRBD1 (6 bases). The CDR3 length is 16 residues. Germline V CDR1 and CDR2: LGHNA, YNFKEQ. Between the trimmed V and J ends, which lost 4 bases and 2 bases, there was a span of 18 bases. For the CDR3, the DNA is TGTGCCAGCAGCCTCGAGCCTACAGGGCGCACCTACGAGCAGTACTTC. Protein product: CASSLEPTGRTYEQYF.

The J gene is TRBJ2-3, the V gene TRBV7-2; TRBD2 matches 15 bases. Germline CDR1 reads SGHTA; CDR2 reads FQGNSA. The ends lost 6 bases at V and 3 bases at J; junction bases unmatched: 4. This CDR3 is built from 16 residues. Here the CDR3 DNA reads TGTGCCAGCAGATTGGGACTAGCGGGAGGAACAGATACGCAGTATTTT. Amino acids: CASRLGLAGGTDTQYF.

The CDR3 nucleotides are TGTGCCAGCAGGGAGGGGGCGGGCTTCCACGAGCAGTACTTC. Residues: CASREGAGFHEQYF. The V gene is TRBV11-2, the J gene TRBJ2-7, with a tentative D call TRBD1 (7 bases). Germline V gene lookup returns CDR1 SGHAT and CDR2 FQNNGV. CDR3 length equals 14 residues. V lost 6 bases and J 5 bases, leaving 17 bases between the germline ends.

The chain has TRBV5-1 and TRBJ1-1; a possible D gene is TRBD1 (6 bases). This CDR3 is built from 14 residues. In germline, CDR1 is SGHRS, CDR2 YFSETQ. Trimming shortened V by 4 bases and J by 5 bases, and 15 bases separated the two germline ends. The CDR3 protein is CASSAEQGRTEAFF. CDR3 sequence (DNA): TGCGCCAGCAGCGCTGAACAGGGACGGACTGAAGCTTTCTTT.

The J gene is TRBJ1-4, the V gene TRBV7-9; 12 bases agree with TRBD1. This CDR3 comprises 19 residues. CDR1 is SEHNR, CDR2 FQNEAQ, per germline (reference sequence). V gave up 5 bases and J gave up 4 bases; unmatched junction bases: 14. CDR3 amino acids: CASSPTPGTGGEGNEKLFF. CDR3 coding DNA: TGTGCCAGCAGCCCAACACCCGGGACAGGGGGCGAGGGTAATGAAAAACTGTTTTTT.

This chain links TRBV7-9 with TRBJ2-7; D is perhaps TRBD1 (5 bases). The CDR3 length is 14 residues. From germline, CDR1 is SEHNR and CDR2 FQNEAQ (reference sequence). V shed 8 bases and J shed 2 bases, with 16 bases lying between them. CDR3 DNA sequence: TGTGCCAGCGGTACTACGACAGAAACCTACGAGCAGTACTTC. It translates to CASGTTTETYEQYF.

This chain joins TRBV11-3 and TRBJ2-1, with no clear D. Germline V gene data show CDR1 as SGHNT and CDR2 as YENEEA. Trimming took 3 bases from V and 6 from J, leaving 9 bases between them. This CDR3 contains 13 residues. As DNA, the CDR3 is TGTGCCAGCAGCTTCAGGTACTCCAATGAGCAGTTCTTC. It encodes CASSFRYSNEQFF.

V is TRBV29-1 and J is TRBJ2-7; the D gene is possibly TRBD1 (6 bases). Germline CDR1 reads SQVTM; CDR2 reads ANQGSEA. The length of the CDR3 is 14 residues. Between the trimmed V and J ends, which lost 5 bases and 2 bases, there was a span of 16 bases. CDR3 loop: CSVIARGGAYEQYF. Here the CDR3 DNA reads TGCAGCGTTATCGCTCGAGGGGGTGCCTACGAGCAGTACTTC.

The chain uses TRBV28 and TRBJ2-2; 8 positions match TRBD2. V trimming: 2 bases; J trimming: 4 bases; junction bases outside the gene matches: 15. Germline assignment: CDR1 MDHEN and CDR2 SYDVKM. CDR3 length equals 19 residues. In nucleotides, the CDR3 is TGTGCCAGCAGTTTACTACCTCCCGGCGGAGCGGGGGTCACCGGGGAGCTGTTTTTT. Translated, it gives CASSLLPPGGAGVTGELFF.

In this sample, this clone turned up a few times. The chain combines TRBV5-6 with TRBJ1-2; tentative D call: TRBD1 (5 bases). V lost 4 bases to trimming and J lost 4 bases, with 11 bases between them. Looked up from germline, CDR1 is SGHDT and CDR2 is YYEEEE. The length of the CDR3 is 13 residues. The CDR3 is CASSPAGIYGYTF. In nucleotides, the CDR3 is TGTGCCAGCAGCCCCGCAGGGATCTATGGCTACACCTTC.

The genes are TRBV7-6 and TRBJ2-5, with a weak D call TRBD1 (5 bases). TRBJ2-7 explains the end of the DNA better; the J call may be wrong. This CDR3 is 14 amino acids long. CDR1 and CDR2 from the germline V gene are SGHVS and FNYEAQ. The CDR3 nucleotides are TGTGCCAGCAGCTTAGTAGGGGAAGGCTACGAGCAGTACTTC. Its translation: CASSLVGEGYEQYF.

The V gene is TRBV2, the J gene TRBJ1-6; D perhaps matches TRBD1 (6 bases). The germline V gene has CDR1 SNHLY and CDR2 FYNNEI. The CDR3 has 17 amino acids. The V end was cut by 5 bases, the J end by 4 bases, with 18 bases between. CDR3 region: CASSNNRASWYNSPLHF. In DNA, the CDR3 is TGTGCCAGCAGTAACAACAGGGCCTCCTGGTATAATTCACCCCTCCACTTT.

V is TRBV28 and J is TRBJ1-4; weak D call: TRBD1 (5 bases). The CDR3 runs 15 residues. Germline CDR1 and CDR2: MDHEN and SYDVKM. V was shortened by 4 bases and J by 7 bases, with 16 bases between the two germline ends. This chain's CDR3 is CASSSGGGLGEKLFF. DNA for the CDR3: TGTGCCAGCAGTTCCGGCGGGGGATTGGGTGAAAAACTGTTTTTT.

The chain combines TRBV29-1 with TRBJ2-2; 8 positions match TRBD1. CDR3 length: 14 residues. The V and J ends lost 6 bases and 4 bases, in that order; junction bases with no gene match: 7. Per the germline V gene, CDR1 is SQVTM and CDR2 is ANQGSEA. As DNA, the CDR3 is TGCAGCGTCGCCTTTGGACAGGGCACCGGGGAGCTGTTTTTT. Protein sequence: CSVAFGQGTGELFF.

The chain carries TRBV5-1 and TRBJ2-7; 8 nucleotides match TRBD2. The CDR3 covers 14 residues. The trim removed 4 bases at V and 4 bases at J, leaving 7 bases unmatched. The germline CDR1 and CDR2 sequences are SGHRS and YFSETQ. CDR3 bases: TGCGCCAGCAGCCCGGGGGGGAGCCGGTACGAGCAGTACTTC. Protein sequence: CASSPGGSRYEQYF.

The chain couples TRBV28 to TRBJ1-6, with 10 positions matching TRBD1. CDR1 and CDR2 from the germline V gene are MDHEN and SYDVKM. The CDR3 covers 14 residues. V lost 5 bases, J lost 8 bases, and 3 bases stayed unmatched. CDR3 amino acids: CASSLGQGYSPLHF. The CDR3 nucleotides are TGTGCCAGCAGTCTGGGACAGGGGTATTCACCCCTCCACTTT. The full variable domain, completed using reference TRBV28 and TRBJ1-6, is DVKVTQSSRYLVKRTGEKVFLECVQDMDHENMFWYRQDPGLGLRLIYFSYDVKMKEKGDIPEGYSVSREKKERFSLILESASTNQTSMYLCASSLGQGYSPLHFGNGTRLTVT.

V gene TRBV30 combines with J gene TRBJ2-2; possibly TRBD1 for D (6 bases). Germline CDR1 is GTSNPN and CDR2 is SVGIG (reference sequence). CDR3 length equals 13 residues. Trimming left V 5 bases short and J 0 bases short, with 7 bases between. In DNA, the CDR3 is TGTGCCTGGGCAGGGGCGAACACCGGGGAGCTGTTTTTT. Its translation: CAWAGANTGELFF. Full variable domain (missing parts from reference TRBV30 and TRBJ2-2): SQTIHQWPATLVQPVGSPLSLECTVEGTSNPNLYWYRQAAGRGLQLLFYSVGIGQISSEVPQNLSASRPQDRQFILSSKKLLLSDSGFYLCAWAGANTGELFFGEGSRLTVL.

As DNA, the CDR3 is TGTGCCAGCAGCTTAGTCGGTCTCCACGCGGACAATCAGCCCCAGCATTTT. Translation: CASSLVGLHADNQPQHF. The chain uses TRBV7-9 and TRBJ1-5; D ambiguous. Germline V gene sequence: CDR1 SEHNR, CDR2 FQNEAQ (reference sequence). This CDR3 region has 17 residues. V lost 1 base to trimming and J lost 3 bases, with 16 bases between them.